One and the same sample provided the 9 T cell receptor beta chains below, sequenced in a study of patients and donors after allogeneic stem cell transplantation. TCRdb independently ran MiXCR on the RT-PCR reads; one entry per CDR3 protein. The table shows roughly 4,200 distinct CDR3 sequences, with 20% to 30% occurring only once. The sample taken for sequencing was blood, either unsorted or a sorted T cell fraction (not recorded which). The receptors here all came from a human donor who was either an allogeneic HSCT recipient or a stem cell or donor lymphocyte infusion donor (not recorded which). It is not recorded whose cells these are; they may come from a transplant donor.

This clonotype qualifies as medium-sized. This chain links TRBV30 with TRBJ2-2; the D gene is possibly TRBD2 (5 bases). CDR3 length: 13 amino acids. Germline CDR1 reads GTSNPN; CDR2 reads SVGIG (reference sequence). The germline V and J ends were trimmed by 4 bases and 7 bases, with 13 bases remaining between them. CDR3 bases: TGTGCCTGGAAGGGAGACGGGAACGGGGAGCTGTTTTTT. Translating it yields CAWKGDGNGELFF.

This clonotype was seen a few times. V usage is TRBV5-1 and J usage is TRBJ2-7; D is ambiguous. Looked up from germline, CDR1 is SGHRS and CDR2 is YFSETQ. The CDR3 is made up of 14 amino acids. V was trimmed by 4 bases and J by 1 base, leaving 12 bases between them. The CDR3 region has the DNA TGCGCCAGCAGCCCGCCGGACGGGTCCTACGAGCAGTACTTC. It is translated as CASSPPDGSYEQYF.

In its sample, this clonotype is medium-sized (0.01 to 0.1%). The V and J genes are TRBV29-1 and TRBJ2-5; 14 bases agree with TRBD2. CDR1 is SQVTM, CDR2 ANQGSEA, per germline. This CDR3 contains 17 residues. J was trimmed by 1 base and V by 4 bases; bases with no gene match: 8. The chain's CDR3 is CSVGLAGGINFQETQYF. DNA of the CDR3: TGCAGCGTTGGACTAGCGGGAGGGATCAACTTCCAAGAGACCCAGTACTTC. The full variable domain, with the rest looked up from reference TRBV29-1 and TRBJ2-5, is SAVISQKPSRDICQRGTSLTIQCQVDSQVTMMFWYRQQPGQSLTLIATANQGSEATYESGFVIDKFPISRPNLTFSTLTVSNMSPEDSSIYLCSVGLAGGINFQETQYFGPGTRLLVL.

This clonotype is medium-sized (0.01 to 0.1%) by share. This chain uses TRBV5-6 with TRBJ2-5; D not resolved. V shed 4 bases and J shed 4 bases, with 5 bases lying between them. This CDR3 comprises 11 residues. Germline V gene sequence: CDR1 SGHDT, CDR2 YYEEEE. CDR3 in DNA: TGTGCCAGCAGCCAAACAGAGACCCAGTACTTC. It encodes CASSQTETQYF.

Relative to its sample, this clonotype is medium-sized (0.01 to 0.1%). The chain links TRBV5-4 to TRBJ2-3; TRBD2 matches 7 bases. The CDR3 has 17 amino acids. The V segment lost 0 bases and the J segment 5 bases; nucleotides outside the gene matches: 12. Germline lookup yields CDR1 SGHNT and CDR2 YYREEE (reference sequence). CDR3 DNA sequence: TGTGCCAGCAGCTTGGCCCGTAGTGAGGGAGGGGAAGATACGCAGTATTTT. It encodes CASSLARSEGGEDTQYF.

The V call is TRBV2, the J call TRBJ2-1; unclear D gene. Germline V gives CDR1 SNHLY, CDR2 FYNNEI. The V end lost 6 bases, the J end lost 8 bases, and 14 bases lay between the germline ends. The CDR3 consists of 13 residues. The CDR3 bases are TGTGCCAGCAGCGAGCCTCGGATCTATGAGCAGTTCTTC. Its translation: CASSEPRIYEQFF.

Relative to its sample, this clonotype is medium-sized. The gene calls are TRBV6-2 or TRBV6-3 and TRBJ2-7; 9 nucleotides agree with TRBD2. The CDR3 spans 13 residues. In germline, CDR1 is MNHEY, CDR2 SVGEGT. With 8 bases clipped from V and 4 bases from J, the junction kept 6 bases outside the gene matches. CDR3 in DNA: TGTGCCAGCCACCGGACTAGCGAGTACGAGCAGTACTTC. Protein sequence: CASHRTSEYEQYF.

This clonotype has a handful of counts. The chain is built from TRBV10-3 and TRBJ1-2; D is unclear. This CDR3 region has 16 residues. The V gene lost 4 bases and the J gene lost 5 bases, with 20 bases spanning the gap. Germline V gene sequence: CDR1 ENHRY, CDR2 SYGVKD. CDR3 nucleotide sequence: TGTGCCATCAGTGGGAATGACGACCGGGAGTATTATGGCTACACCTTC. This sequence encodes CAISGNDDREYYGYTF.

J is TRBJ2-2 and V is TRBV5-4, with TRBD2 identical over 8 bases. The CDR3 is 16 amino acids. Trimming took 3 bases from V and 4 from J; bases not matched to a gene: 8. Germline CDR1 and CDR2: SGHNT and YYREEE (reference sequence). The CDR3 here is CASSSPPGGGTGELFF. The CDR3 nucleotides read TGTGCCAGCAGCTCGCCCCCCGGGGGGGGCACCGGGGAGCTGTTTTTT.